A selection of T cell receptor beta chains follows, all from one sample in a study of vaccination and CD4 T cells after COVID-19. For these receptors, no antigen is known. TCRdb independently ran MiXCR on the PCR reads; one entry per CDR3 protein. The sample holds about 25,000 distinct CDR3 sequences, 58% seen once. The sample consisted of CD4+ T cells from blood, cultured in vitro. These receptors came from a human donor who had recovered from COVID-19. CDR3s include the opening cysteine and the closing phenylalanine or tryptophan. The order of the fields is V gene, D gene, clone size, J gene, CDR3 protein, CDR3 DNA. A D gene is named only where the DNA matches it firmly. Expanded clones are given a class, and other clones once, few, many or no size at all.

v_call: TRBV9; d_call: -; clone_size: -; j_call: TRBJ2-5; cdr3_aa: CASSVNQETQYF; cdr3_nt: TGTGCCAGCAGCGTTAATCAAGAGACCCAGTACTTC
v_call: TRBV20-1; d_call: -; clone_size: few; j_call: TRBJ2-3; cdr3_aa: CSARVGSGNTDTQYF; cdr3_nt: TGCAGTGCTAGAGTTGGTAGCGGAAACACAGATACGCAGTATTTT
v_call: TRBV19; d_call: -; clone_size: -; j_call: TRBJ1-2; cdr3_aa: CASSPPATAYGYTF; cdr3_nt: TGTGCCAGTAGCCCCCCCGCCACAGCCTATGGCTACACCTTC
v_call: TRBV11-2; d_call: TRBD2; clone_size: few; j_call: TRBJ2-7; cdr3_aa: CASSSTSGSSYEQYF; cdr3_nt: TGTGCCAGCAGCTCGACTAGCGGGAGCTCCTACGAGCAGTACTTC
v_call: TRBV6-2/TRBV6-3; d_call: TRBD1; clone_size: -; j_call: TRBJ2-2; cdr3_aa: CASIWGQSLGGGELFF; cdr3_nt: TGTGCCAGCATCTGGGGACAGAGCCTTGGAGGCGGGGAGCTGTTTTTT
v_call: TRBV19; d_call: TRBD2; clone_size: -; j_call: TRBJ2-7; cdr3_aa: CASSPRTSGTAAYEQYF; cdr3_nt: TGTGCCAGTAGTCCTCGGACTAGCGGGACGGCGGCCTACGAGCAGTACTTC
v_call: TRBV6-2/TRBV6-3; d_call: -; clone_size: -; j_call: TRBJ2-7; cdr3_aa: CASSGHSHEQYF; cdr3_nt: TGTGCCAGCAGCGGACATTCCCACGAGCAGTACTTC
v_call: TRBV7-9; d_call: -; clone_size: few; j_call: TRBJ1-2; cdr3_aa: CASSLVSDGYTF; cdr3_nt: TGTGCCAGCAGCTTAGTGTCTGATGGCTACACCTTC
v_call: TRBV7-9; d_call: -; clone_size: -; j_call: TRBJ1-3; cdr3_aa: CASNRRPGDTIYF; cdr3_nt: TGTGCCAGCAACAGGCGGCCGGGAGACACCATATATTTT
v_call: TRBV7-2; d_call: -; clone_size: -; j_call: TRBJ2-3; cdr3_aa: CASSLDRYTTDTQYF; cdr3_nt: TGTGCCAGCAGCTTAGACAGGTATACCACAGATACGCAGTATTTT
v_call: TRBV28; d_call: -; clone_size: few; j_call: TRBJ2-7; cdr3_aa: CASSSELVGYF; cdr3_nt: TGTGCCAGCAGCTCTGAACTAGTGGGGTACTTC
v_call: TRBV5-1; d_call: -; clone_size: -; j_call: TRBJ2-5; cdr3_aa: CASSLEIGGWQETQYF; cdr3_nt: TGCGCCAGCAGCTTGGAAATTGGGGGATGGCAAGAGACCCAGTACTTC
v_call: TRBV20-1; d_call: TRBD2; clone_size: once; j_call: TRBJ2-5; cdr3_aa: CSAPMGVAGGPGPSKTQYF; cdr3_nt: TGCAGTGCCCCAATGGGGGTAGCGGGAGGGCCGGGGCCCTCAAAGACCCAGTACTTC
v_call: TRBV7-2; d_call: TRBD2; clone_size: -; j_call: TRBJ2-2; cdr3_aa: CASSSSTSGRAHGELFF; cdr3_nt: TGTGCCAGCAGCTCCTCGACTAGCGGGAGGGCCCACGGGGAGCTGTTTTTT
v_call: TRBV7-8; d_call: -; clone_size: few; j_call: TRBJ1-1; cdr3_aa: CASSLQGGRAFF; cdr3_nt: TGTGCCAGCAGCTTACAGGGAGGGCGAGCTTTCTTT
v_call: TRBV7-8; d_call: -; clone_size: -; j_call: TRBJ2-7; cdr3_aa: CASRPTTGYEQYF; cdr3_nt: TGTGCCAGCAGACCTACCACCGGGTACGAGCAGTACTTC
v_call: TRBV19; d_call: -; clone_size: -; j_call: TRBJ2-1; cdr3_aa: CASSINRLGRANEQFF; cdr3_nt: TGTGCCAGTAGTATAAATCGTCTAGGTAGGGCGAATGAGCAGTTCTTC
v_call: TRBV29-1; d_call: TRBD1; clone_size: -; j_call: TRBJ1-1; cdr3_aa: CSAQQGAWEKTEAFF; cdr3_nt: TGCAGCGCACAACAGGGGGCGTGGGAAAAAACTGAAGCTTTCTTT
v_call: TRBV11-2; d_call: -; clone_size: once; j_call: TRBJ2-5; cdr3_aa: CASSLEVFQETQYF; cdr3_nt: TGTGCCAGCAGCTTAGAAGTCTTCCAAGAGACCCAGTACTTC
v_call: TRBV6-2/TRBV6-3; d_call: -; clone_size: few; j_call: TRBJ1-1; cdr3_aa: CAARTGGGGQLQFEAFF; cdr3_nt: TGTGCCGCACGGACGGGAGGAGGTGGACAGTTGCAGTTTGAAGCTTTCTTT
v_call: TRBV7-2; d_call: -; clone_size: -; j_call: TRBJ1-2; cdr3_aa: CASSHTGTKLGYTF; cdr3_nt: TGTGCCAGCAGTCACACCGGGACAAAACTTGGCTACACCTTC
v_call: TRBV7-2; d_call: -; clone_size: -; j_call: TRBJ2-7; cdr3_aa: CASSPQDLPGGEQYF; cdr3_nt: TGTGCCAGCAGCCCTCAGGATCTACCCGGTGGGGAGCAGTACTTC
v_call: TRBV20-1; d_call: TRBD1; clone_size: few; j_call: TRBJ1-1; cdr3_aa: CSAPRGQVNTEAFF; cdr3_nt: TGCAGTGCTCCGAGGGGACAGGTTAACACTGAAGCTTTCTTT